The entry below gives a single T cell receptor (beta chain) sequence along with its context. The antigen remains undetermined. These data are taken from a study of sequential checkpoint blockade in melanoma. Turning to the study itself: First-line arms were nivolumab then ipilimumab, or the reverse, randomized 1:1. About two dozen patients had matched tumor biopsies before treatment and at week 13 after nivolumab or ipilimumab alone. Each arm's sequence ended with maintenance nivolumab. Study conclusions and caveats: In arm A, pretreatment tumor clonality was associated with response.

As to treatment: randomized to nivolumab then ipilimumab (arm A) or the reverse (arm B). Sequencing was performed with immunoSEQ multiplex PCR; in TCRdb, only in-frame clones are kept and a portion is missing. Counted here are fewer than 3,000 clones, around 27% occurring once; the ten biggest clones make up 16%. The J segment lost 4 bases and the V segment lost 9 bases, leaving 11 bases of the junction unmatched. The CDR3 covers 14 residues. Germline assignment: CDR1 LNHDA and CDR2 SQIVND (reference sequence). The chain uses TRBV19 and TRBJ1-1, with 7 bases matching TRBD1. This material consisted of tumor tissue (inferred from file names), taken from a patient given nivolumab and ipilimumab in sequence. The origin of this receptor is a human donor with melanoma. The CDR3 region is CASRQGGMGTEAFF. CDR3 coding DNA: TGTGCCAGCCGACAGGGAGGAATGGGCACTGAAGCTTTCTTT.